The 25 T cell receptor beta chains below all came from one sample that was sequenced in a study of blood T cell repertoires in COVID-19. Repertoires were generated with immunoSEQ multiplex PCR, while TCRdb's copy carries only in-frame clones and drops some. Counted here are tens of thousands of clones, 88% occurring once; the ten biggest clones make up 11%. The sequenced sample consisted of peripheral blood. The receptors originated from a man older than 75 with acute or convalescent COVID-19.

This rearrangement joins TRBV4-1 to TRBJ1-2, with TRBD1 matching over 10 bases. Germline values: CDR1 MGHRA, CDR2 YSYEKL. CDR3 length: 16 residues. V shed 2 bases, J shed 7 bases, and the junction held 10 bases outside the gene matches. CDR3: CASSQPDRGLTSGYTF. The CDR3 DNA reads as TGCGCCAGCAGCCAACCGGACAGGGGGTTAACCAGTGGCTACACCTTC.

Notes on this clone: The sample has other DNA sequences that encode this CDR3 too. The chain has TRBV10-3 and TRBJ1-6; 7 nucleotides match TRBD1. V lost 5 bases, J lost 10 bases, and 2 bases stayed unmatched. The length of the CDR3 is 12 residues. The germline gives CDR1 ENHRY, CDR2 SYGVKD. CDR3 sequence: CAISTGDSPLHF. CDR3 bases: TGTGCCATCAGTACAGGGGACTCACCCCTCCACTTT.

The chain combines TRBV9 with TRBJ2-3; no firm D call. Trimming cost V 0 bases and J 2 bases, with 10 bases left between them. In germline, CDR1 is SGDLS, CDR2 YYNGEE. This CDR3 is 15 amino acids long. DNA for the CDR3: TGTGCCAGCAGCGTAGGGTCAGTAAACACAGATACGCAGTATTTT. It translates to CASSVGSVNTDTQYF.

The V and J genes are TRBV28 and TRBJ2-1; 8 nucleotides align to TRBD1. The CDR3 is 15 residues long. The V segment lost 2 bases and the J segment 2 bases; nucleotides outside the gene matches: 2. Per the germline V gene, CDR1 is MDHEN and CDR2 is SYDVKM. The DNA of the CDR3 is TGTGCCAGCAGTTTAGGGACAGGCACCTACAATGAGCAGTTCTTC. Translated, it gives CASSLGTGTYNEQFF.

This clone was picked up one time. The rearrangement uses TRBV28 and TRBJ1-1; D remains unclear. With 1 base removed from V and 3 bases from J, the gap between germline ends came to 12 bases. The CDR3 consists of 15 residues. Per the germline V gene, CDR1 is MDHEN and CDR2 is SYDVKM. CDR3 bases: TGTGCCAGCAGTTTATCGGGGAGGCCGGACACTGAAGCTTTCTTT. The encoded protein is CASSLSGRPDTEAFF.

Only a few counts were recorded for this clone. The CDR3 is CASSTRDRGTEAFF. The CDR3, as DNA: TGTGCCAGCAGCACCCGAGACAGGGGTACTGAAGCTTTCTTT. This chain links TRBV7-9 with TRBJ1-1; 8 bases are a match to TRBD1. The CDR3 is 14 amino acids. V lost 5 bases and J lost 5; bases outside the gene matches: 7. In germline, CDR1 is SEHNR, CDR2 FQNEAQ (reference sequence).

The chain links TRBV27 to TRBJ1-1, with D possibly TRBD1 on 6 matching bases. CDR1 is MNHEY and CDR2 is SMNVEV in the germline V gene (reference sequence). CDR3 length: 15 residues. Trimming pared 5 bases from V and 4 bases from J, leaving 17 bases between. The CDR3 loop reads CASSALQGRGTEAFF. CDR3 coding DNA: TGTGCCAGCAGTGCCCTACAGGGAAGGGGCACTGAAGCTTTCTTT.

This chain links TRBV5-1 with TRBJ1-4; TRBD1 might be the D (5 bases). Germline V gene sequence: CDR1 SGHRS, CDR2 YFSETQ. CDR3 length: 14 amino acids. The V end was cut by 0 bases, the J end by 6 bases, with 9 bases between. CDR3: CASSLVLGDEKLFF. The CDR3 DNA reads TGCGCCAGCAGCTTGGTATTAGGGGATGAAAAACTGTTTTTT.

This clone occurred a few times. The CDR3 DNA sequence: TGCGCCAGCAGCTTCGGGACACCCTTGGGGAGTGGCTACACCTTC. Residues: CASSFGTPLGSGYTF. This chain links TRBV5-1 with TRBJ1-2; TRBD1 is a possible D gene (6 bases). CDR1 is SGHRS, CDR2 YFSETQ, per germline. The CDR3 spans 15 residues. Trimming took 2 bases from V and 7 from J, leaving 18 bases between them.

This clone was detected only a few times. This chain joins TRBV6-5 and TRBJ2-7; 9 bases align to TRBD2. CDR1 is MNHEY, CDR2 SVGAGI, per germline. With V trimmed by 8 bases and J by 2 bases, 7 bases remained unmatched. The CDR3 runs 14 residues. CDR3: CASSSGARTYEQYF. CDR3 in DNA: TGTGCCAGCTCTAGCGGGGCAAGAACCTACGAGCAGTACTTC.

This clone was observed once. This chain uses TRBV6-5 with TRBJ2-2, with D possibly being TRBD2 (5 bases). This CDR3 is built from 15 residues. Trimming left V 8 bases short and J 2 bases short, with 15 bases between. Germline assignment: CDR1 MNHEY and CDR2 SVGAGI. The CDR3 loop reads CASQTSGVNTGELFF. In DNA form, the CDR3 reads TGTGCCAGCCAAACCTCCGGGGTTAACACCGGGGAGCTGTTTTTT.

This clone was counted a single time. The chain links TRBV7-3 to TRBJ2-5; the D gene is possibly TRBD2 (5 bases). Germline V gene sequence: CDR1 SGHTA, CDR2 FQGTGA. V dropped 8 bases and J dropped 4 bases, with 14 bases sitting between them. The CDR3 totals 13 residues. The CDR3 bases are TGTGCCAGCTCCCGAGGGCCTGGAGAGACCCAGTACTTC. Translating it yields CASSRGPGETQYF.

This chain joins TRBV6-6 and TRBJ1-5; no reliable D call. The CDR3 has 13 residues. Germline values: CDR1 MNHNY, CDR2 SVGAGI (reference sequence). The V gene lost 6 bases and the J gene lost 4 bases, with 10 bases spanning the gap. CDR3 nucleotide sequence: TGTGCCAGCAGGAACGGTTATAATCAGCCCCAGCATTTT. Protein sequence: CASRNGYNQPQHF.

The chain has TRBV27 and TRBJ1-2; D gene ambiguous. CDR3 length: 13 residues. With 4 bases removed from V and 1 base from J, the gap between germline ends came to 7 bases. Per germline, CDR1 MNHEY and CDR2 SMNVEV (reference sequence). The CDR3, as DNA: TGTGCCAGCAGTTACGGGATTAACTATGGCTACACCTTC. Its protein is CASSYGINYGYTF.

This clone has only one observation. The chain couples TRBV30 to TRBJ2-5; TRBD2 is a possible D gene (7 bases). V was clipped by 0 bases and J by 2 bases, with 16 bases between them. This CDR3 has 16 amino acids. Germline CDR1 reads GTSNPN; CDR2 reads SVGIG (reference sequence). The CDR3 protein is CAWSVSRGGAQETQYF. DNA for the CDR3: TGTGCCTGGAGTGTATCAAGGGGGGGGGCACAAGAGACCCAGTACTTC.

This clone has only one observation. This chain links TRBV12-3 or TRBV12-4 with TRBJ2-4; D possibly corresponds to TRBD1 (6 bases). This CDR3 is 13 amino acids long. V lost 4 bases and J 8 bases, leaving 12 bases between the germline ends. The CDR3 protein is CASSSQGRDIQYF. The CDR3 nucleotides are TGTGCCAGCAGTTCACAGGGTAGAGACATTCAGTACTTC.

The rearrangement uses TRBV30 and TRBJ2-1; possibly TRBD2 for D (6 bases). This CDR3 has 15 residues. In germline, CDR1 is GTSNPN, CDR2 SVGIG (reference sequence). V lost 5 bases, J lost 4 bases, and 18 bases lay in between. The CDR3 region is CAWRARGGAYNEQFF. The CDR3 DNA sequence: TGTGCCTGGCGCGCCCGGGGAGGAGCTTACAATGAGCAGTTCTTC.

The chain employs TRBV7-3 and TRBJ1-5, with a weak D call TRBD1 (6 bases). Germline V lookup: CDR1 SGHTA, CDR2 FQGTGA. This CDR3 region has 14 residues. Trimming pared 7 bases from V and 4 bases from J, leaving 14 bases between. CDR3 nucleotide sequence: TGTGCCAGCACCGCCGGGACAACTAATCAGCCCCAGCATTTT. It codes for CASTAGTTNQPQHF.

V gene TRBV3-1 (or the pseudogene TRBV3-2) combines with J gene TRBJ1-3, with D perhaps TRBD1 (5 bases). Germline V CDR1 and CDR2: LGHDT, YNNKEL (reference sequence). The CDR3 covers 15 residues. Trimming pared 0 bases from V and 5 bases from J, leaving 11 bases between. The CDR3 DNA sequence: TGTGCCAGCAGCCAAGAAGGGCAGGGAAGAAACACCATATATTTT. Translated: CASSQEGQGRNTIYF.

This clone was seen more than once but under ten times. The chain joins TRBV12-3 or TRBV12-4 to TRBJ2-5; 8 bases align to TRBD2. Trimming took 6 bases from V and 4 from J; bases not matched to a gene: 4. This CDR3 has 13 amino acids. The CDR3 sequence is CASSQAGVETQYF. The CDR3 bases are TGTGCCAGCAGCCAAGCGGGAGTAGAGACCCAGTACTTC.

J is TRBJ2-3 and V is TRBV4-1; 8 nucleotides line up with TRBD2. J was trimmed by 2 bases and V by 6 bases; bases with no gene match: 13. The CDR3 is 17 residues long. Per germline, CDR1 MGHRA and CDR2 YSYEKL. The CDR3 nucleotides are TGCGCCAGCAGGCCCGGGGGAGCGGGGGTCTACACAGATACGCAGTATTTT. Translated: CASRPGGAGVYTDTQYF.

The rearrangement joins TRBV5-1 to TRBJ2-1, with 10 nucleotides matching TRBD2. CDR1 SGHRS and CDR2 YFSETQ come from the germline V gene. After removal of 0 bases from V and 4 bases from J, the junction contained 1 base not matched to a gene. This CDR3 has 15 residues. In DNA form, the CDR3 reads TGCGCCAGCAGCTTGGAACTAGCGGGGTACAATGAGCAGTTCTTC. Translated: CASSLELAGYNEQFF. The variable domain in full, with the rest retrieved from reference TRBV5-1 and TRBJ2-1, is KAGVTQTPRYLIKTRGQQVTLSCSPISGHRSVSWYQQTPGQGLQFLFEYFSETQRNKGNFPGRFSGRQFSNSRSEMNVSTLELGDSALYLCASSLELAGYNEQFFGPGTRLTVL.

This sequence joins TRBV6-5 and TRBJ1-1; no clear D gene. The ends were cut back, 4 bases at V and 7 bases at J, with 16 bases in the middle. The CDR3 sequence is 14 residues long. The germline V gene has CDR1 MNHEY and CDR2 SVGAGI. The CDR3 reads CASSSPLGPNEAFF. The DNA for the CDR3 is TGTGCCAGCAGTTCCCCCCTAGGCCCAAATGAAGCTTTCTTT.

This clone is deemed medium-sized. The chain couples TRBV12-3 or TRBV12-4 to TRBJ2-3; 7 bases agree with TRBD2. Germline trimming cut 6 bases from V and 9 bases from J; bases unmatched to any gene: 6. CDR3 size: 12 residues. As DNA, the CDR3 is TGTGCCAGCAGATGGACTAGTGGCACGCAGTATTTT. This sequence encodes CASRWTSGTQYF.

The chain couples TRBV10-3 to TRBJ2-3, with a possible D match to TRBD2 (6 bases). The germline gives CDR1 ENHRY, CDR2 SYGVKD. With 0 bases removed from V and 0 bases from J, the gap between germline ends came to 10 bases. The CDR3 spans 16 residues. The DNA of the CDR3 is TGTGCCATCAGTGAGTCGGGGGGAACTAGCACAGATACGCAGTATTTT. Translation gives CAISESGGTSTDTQYF.